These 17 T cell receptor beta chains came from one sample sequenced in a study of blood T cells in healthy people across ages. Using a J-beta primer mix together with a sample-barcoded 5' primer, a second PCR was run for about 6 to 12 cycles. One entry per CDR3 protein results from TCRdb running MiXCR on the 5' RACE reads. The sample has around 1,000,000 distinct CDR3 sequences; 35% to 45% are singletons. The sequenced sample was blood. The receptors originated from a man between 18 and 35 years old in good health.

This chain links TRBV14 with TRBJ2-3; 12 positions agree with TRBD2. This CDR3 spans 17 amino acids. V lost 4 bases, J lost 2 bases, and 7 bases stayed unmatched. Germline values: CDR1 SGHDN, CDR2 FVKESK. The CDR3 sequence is CASSPLSSGGVTDTQYF. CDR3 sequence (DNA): TGTGCCAGCAGCCCCTTGTCTAGCGGGGGGGTCACAGATACGCAGTATTTT.

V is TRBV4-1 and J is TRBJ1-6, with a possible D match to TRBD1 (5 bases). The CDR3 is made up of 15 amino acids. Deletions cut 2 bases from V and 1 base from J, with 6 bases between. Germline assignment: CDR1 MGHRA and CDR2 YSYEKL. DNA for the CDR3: TGCGCCAGCAGCCAAAGGGGATCCTATAATTCACCCCTCCACTTT. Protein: CASSQRGSYNSPLHF.

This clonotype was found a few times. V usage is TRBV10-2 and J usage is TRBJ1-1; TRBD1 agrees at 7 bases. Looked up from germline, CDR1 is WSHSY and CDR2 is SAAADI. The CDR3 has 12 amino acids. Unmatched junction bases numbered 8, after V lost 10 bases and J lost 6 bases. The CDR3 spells CATFDRDAEAFF. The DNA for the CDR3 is TGCGCCACCTTCGACAGGGACGCTGAAGCTTTCTTT.

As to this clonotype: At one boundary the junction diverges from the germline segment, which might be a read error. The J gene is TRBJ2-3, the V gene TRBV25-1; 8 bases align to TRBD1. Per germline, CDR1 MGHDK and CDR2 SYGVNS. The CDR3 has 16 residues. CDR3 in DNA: TGTGTCAGCAGTGATGCGTGGGACAGGAGTACAGATACGCAGTATTTT. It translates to CVSSDAWDRSTDTQYF.

DNA of the CDR3: TGTGCCAGCTGTAGCGTTCCCTTCTCCTACGAGCAGTACTTC. Protein product: CASCSVPFSYEQYF. The rearrangement links TRBV6-2 or TRBV6-3 to TRBJ2-7, with D tentatively TRBD2 (5 bases). The germline V gene has CDR1 MNHEY and CDR2 SVGEGT. Trimming cost V 8 bases and J 0 bases, with 14 bases left between them. This CDR3 comprises 14 residues.

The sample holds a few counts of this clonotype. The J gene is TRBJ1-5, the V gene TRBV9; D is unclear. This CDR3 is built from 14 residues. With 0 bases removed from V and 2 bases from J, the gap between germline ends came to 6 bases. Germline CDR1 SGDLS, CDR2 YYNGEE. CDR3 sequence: CASSVAPGNQPQHF. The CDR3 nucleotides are TGTGCCAGCAGCGTAGCGCCGGGCAATCAGCCCCAGCATTTT.

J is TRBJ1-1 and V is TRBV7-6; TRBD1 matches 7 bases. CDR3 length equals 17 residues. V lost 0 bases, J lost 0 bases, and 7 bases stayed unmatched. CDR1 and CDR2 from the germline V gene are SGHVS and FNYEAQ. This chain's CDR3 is CASSLAGDRLMNTEAFF. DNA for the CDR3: TGTGCCAGCAGCTTAGCGGGGGACAGATTAATGAACACTGAAGCTTTCTTT.

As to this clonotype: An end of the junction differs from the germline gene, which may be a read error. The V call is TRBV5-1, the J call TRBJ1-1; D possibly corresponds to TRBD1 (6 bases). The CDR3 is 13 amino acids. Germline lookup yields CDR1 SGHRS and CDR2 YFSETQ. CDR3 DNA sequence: TGCGCCAGCAACTTGGCGGACAGCCTAAAAGCTTTCTTT. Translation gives CASNLADSLKAFF.

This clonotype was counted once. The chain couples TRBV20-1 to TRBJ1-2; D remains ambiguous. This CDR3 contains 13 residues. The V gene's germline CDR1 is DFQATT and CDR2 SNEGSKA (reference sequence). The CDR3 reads CKVGEARDYGYTF. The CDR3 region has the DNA TGCAAGGTTGGGGAGGCGCGGGACTATGGCTACACCTTC.

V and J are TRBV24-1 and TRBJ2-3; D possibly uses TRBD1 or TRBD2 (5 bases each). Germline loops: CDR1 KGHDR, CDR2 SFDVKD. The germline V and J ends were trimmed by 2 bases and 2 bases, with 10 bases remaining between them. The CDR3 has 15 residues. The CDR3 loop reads CATSDSRGHTDTQYF. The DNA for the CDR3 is TGTGCCACCAGTGATTCCCGGGGCCACACAGATACGCAGTATTTT.

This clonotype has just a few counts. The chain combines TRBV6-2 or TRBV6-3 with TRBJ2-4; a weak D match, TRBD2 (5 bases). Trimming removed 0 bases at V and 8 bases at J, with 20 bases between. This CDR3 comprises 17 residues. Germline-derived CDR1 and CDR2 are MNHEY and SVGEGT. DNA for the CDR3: TGTGCCAGCAGTTACTCTGGAGGCAACCCCTTTAGGGACATTCAGTACTTC. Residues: CASSYSGGNPFRDIQYF.

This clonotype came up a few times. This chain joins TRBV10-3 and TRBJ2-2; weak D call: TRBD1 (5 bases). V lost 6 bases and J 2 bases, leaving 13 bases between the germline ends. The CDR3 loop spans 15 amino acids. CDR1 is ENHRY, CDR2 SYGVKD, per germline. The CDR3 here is CAIRLTEPNTGELFF. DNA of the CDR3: TGTGCCATCAGACTGACAGAGCCAAACACCGGGGAGCTGTTTTTT.

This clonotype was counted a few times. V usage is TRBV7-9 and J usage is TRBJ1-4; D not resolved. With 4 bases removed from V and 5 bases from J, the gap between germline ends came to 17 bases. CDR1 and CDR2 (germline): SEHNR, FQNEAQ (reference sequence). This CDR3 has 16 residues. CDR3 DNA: TGTGCCAGCAGCTCCAGACACGTTTCGGGGAATGAAAAACTGTTTTTT. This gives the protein CASSSRHVSGNEKLFF.

The CDR3 here is CASSPTTQGFETQYF. The CDR3 coding sequence is TGTGCCAGCAGTCCAACCACTCAGGGATTCGAGACCCAGTACTTC. The chain carries TRBV27 and TRBJ2-5, with D possibly being TRBD1 (5 bases). Germline lookup yields CDR1 MNHEY and CDR2 SMNVEV (reference sequence). The germline V and J ends were trimmed by 5 bases and 5 bases, with 18 bases remaining between them. This CDR3 spans 15 amino acids.

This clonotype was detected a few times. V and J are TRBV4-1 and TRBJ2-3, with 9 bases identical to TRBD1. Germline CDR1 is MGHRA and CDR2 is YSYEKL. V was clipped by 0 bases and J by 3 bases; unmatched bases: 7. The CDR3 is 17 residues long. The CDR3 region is CASSQDGWGQGTDTQYF. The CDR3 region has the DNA TGCGCCAGCAGCCAAGATGGGTGGGGACAGGGAACAGATACGCAGTATTTT.

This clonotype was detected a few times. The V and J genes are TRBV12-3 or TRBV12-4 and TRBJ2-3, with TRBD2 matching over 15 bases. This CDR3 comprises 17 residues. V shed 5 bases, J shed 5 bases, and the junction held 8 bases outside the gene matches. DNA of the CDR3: TGTGCCAGCAGTCCCCGGACTAGCGGGGGGGTGGGAGATACGCAGTATTTT. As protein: CASSPRTSGGVGDTQYF.

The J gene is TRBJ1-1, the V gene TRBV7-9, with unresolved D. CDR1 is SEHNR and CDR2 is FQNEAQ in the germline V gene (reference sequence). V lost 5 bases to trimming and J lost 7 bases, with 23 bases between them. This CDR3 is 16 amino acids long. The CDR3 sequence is CASSPSVDGFGHEAFF. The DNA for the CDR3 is TGTGCCAGCAGCCCTTCCGTGGACGGGTTCGGCCATGAAGCTTTCTTT.